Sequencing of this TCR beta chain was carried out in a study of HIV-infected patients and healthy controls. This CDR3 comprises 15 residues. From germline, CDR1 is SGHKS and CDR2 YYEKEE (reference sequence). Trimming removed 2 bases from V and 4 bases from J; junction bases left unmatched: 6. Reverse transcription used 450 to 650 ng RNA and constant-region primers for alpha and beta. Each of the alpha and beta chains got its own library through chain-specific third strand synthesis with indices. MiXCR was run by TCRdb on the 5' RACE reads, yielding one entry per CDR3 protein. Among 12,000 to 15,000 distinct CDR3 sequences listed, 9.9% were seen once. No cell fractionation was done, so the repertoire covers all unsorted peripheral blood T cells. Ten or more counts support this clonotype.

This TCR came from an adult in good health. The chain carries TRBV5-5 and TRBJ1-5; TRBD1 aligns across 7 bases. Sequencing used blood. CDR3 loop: CASSLGTAINQPQHF. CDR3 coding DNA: TGTGCCAGCAGCTTAGGGACAGCCATAAATCAGCCCCAGCATTTT.